The TCR beta chain described here comes from a study of naive and memory T cell subsets. After the first PCR, alpha and beta chain libraries were processed separately. Cells stained for CD3, CD4, CD8, CD45RA, CD27 and viability were sorted into four CD45RA/CD27 subsets. Two oligonucleotides, mixed equimolar, formed the beta constant-region primer covering TRBC1 and TRBC2. Ligated cDNA was amplified by four rounds of PCR with nested alpha and beta constant-region primers and SP2. TCRdb reanalysed the UMI-ligation and nested PCR reads using MiXCR and keeps one entry per CDR3 protein. Of 95,000 to 150,000 distinct CDR3 sequences listed, around a third are singletons. In its sample, this clonotype was seen a few times. This TCR was recovered from a human donor in good health. The sequenced material came from central memory CD4+ T cells from blood.

CDR3 in amino acids: CSAWTSGRGGEQFF. The CDR3 nucleotides are TGCAGTGCTTGGACTAGCGGGAGGGGAGGTGAGCAGTTCTTC. The chain recombines TRBV20-1 with TRBJ2-1; 15 positions agree with TRBD2. The V segment lost 5 bases and the J segment 9 bases; nucleotides outside the gene matches: 5. The CDR3 consists of 14 residues. CDR1 and CDR2 from the germline V gene are DFQATT and SNEGSKA (reference sequence).